These T cell receptor beta chains were read from a single sample in a study of T cells in Graves' hyperthyroidism and ophthalmopathy. TCRdb re-called the multiplex PCR reads through MiXCR, storing one row per CDR3 protein. The sample has approximately 100,000 distinct CDR3 sequences, approximately 50% seen once. The sample was blood. These receptor sequences come from a man between 40 and 49 years old with Graves' hyperthyroidism. Each CDR3 is given with its conserved first and last residue. Each record gives: J gene, clone size, V gene, D gene, CDR3 protein, CDR3 DNA. D genes are given only for firm matches. Clone size, where shown, is once, few, many, or a class for clones that have expanded.

TRBJ1-4,-,TRBV11-2,-,CASSLVGTPNEKLFF,TGTGCCAGCAGCTTAGTGGGGACACCGAATGAAAAACTGTTTTTT
TRBJ1-5,-,TRBV2,TRBD1,CASTPQGTRNQPQHF,TGTGCCAGCACTCCACAGGGGACACGCAATCAGCCCCAGCATTTT
TRBJ2-6,-,TRBV15,-,CATSRVGGNVLTF,TGTGCCACCAGCAGAGTTGGGGGCAACGTCCTGACTTTC
TRBJ2-7,-,TRBV15,-,CATSRDYGGVEEQYF,TGTGCCACCAGCAGAGATTATGGGGGAGTGGAAGAGCAGTACTTC
TRBJ2-7,-,TRBV7-9,-,CASSWGGPAYEQCF,TGTGCCAGCAGCTGGGGGGGGCCAGCCTACGAGCAGTGCTTC
TRBJ2-6,few,TRBV15,-,CATSSLGGSGANVLTF,TGTGCCACCAGCAGCCTGGGCGGCTCTGGGGCCAACGTCCTGACTTTC
TRBJ2-5,many,TRBV7-2,TRBD2,CASSRDSGRNLETQYF,TGTGCCAGCAGCCGCGACAGCGGGAGGAATCTCGAGACCCAGTACTTC
TRBJ2-7,many,TRBV4-1,TRBD1,CASSLRTGASSYEQYF,TGCGCCAGCAGCCTCCGGACAGGTGCAAGCTCCTACGAGCAGTACTTC
TRBJ2-5,many,TRBV7-2,TRBD2,CASSLVREVAEETQYF,TGTGCCAGCAGCTTAGTTCGGGAGGTAGCGGAAGAGACCCAGTACTTC
TRBJ1-2,medium-sized,TRBV25-1,TRBD1,CASNGQGAGGYTF,TGTGCCAGCAACGGGCAGGGGGCAGGGGGCTACACCTTC
TRBJ1-1,many,TRBV11-2,-,CASRRKGDTEAFF,TGTGCCAGCAGGCGAAAAGGGGACACTGAAGCTTTCTTT
TRBJ2-3,-,TRBV7-7,-,CASSRDSTDTQYF,TGTGCTAGCAGCCGGGACAGCACAGATACGCAGTATTTT
TRBJ1-1,many,TRBV11-3,-,CASSLDSGVNTEAFF,TGTGCCAGCAGCTTAGATTCGGGTGTGAACACTGAAGCTTTCTTT
TRBJ2-3,few,TRBV28,-,CASSLPRGLITDTQYF,TGTGCCAGCAGTCTACCACGGGGACTCATCACAGATACGCAGTATTTT
TRBJ1-5,once,TRBV3-1,TRBD1,CAGSQRIGQGIQPQHF,TGTGCCGGCAGCCAGCGGATTGGACAGGGCATTCAGCCCCAGCATTTT
TRBJ2-5,once,TRBV6-1,-,CASSEDGWGETQYF,TGTGCCAGCAGTGAAGATGGGTGGGGGGAGACCCAGTACTTC
TRBJ1-1,many,TRBV15,TRBD1,CATSRAYRGTNTEAFF,TGTGCCACCAGCAGAGCATACAGGGGCACCAACACTGAAGCTTTCTTT